Listed below are T cell receptor beta chains from one sample, sequenced in a study of tumor-infiltrating lymphocytes in primary liver carcinoma. Each CDR3 protein is one row after TCRdb ran MiXCR on the multiplex PCR reads. Among about 100,000 distinct CDR3 sequences listed, less than 75% were seen once. Sample: tumor-adjacent normal liver tissue. These receptors were obtained from a middle-aged man with primary liver carcinoma and hepatitis B virus infection. CDR3s leave out the opening cysteine and the closing phenylalanine or tryptophan. The order of the fields is V gene, CDR3 protein.

TRBV11-2,ASSLVGGPYEQY
TRBV11-2,ASRSRGSAQHETQH
TRBV5-4,ASSLDGENTEAF
TRBV6-5,ASSYQGPGQDSEQY
TRBV5-1,ASSLGTSGHGETQY
TRBV7-2,ASSPFDRNQPQH
TRBV29-1,SVQGMVTDYGYT
TRBV11-1,ASSLRDNYGQF
TRBV7-9,ASSPSSLYEQY
TRBV24-1,ATSDRGSSSFNEQF
TRBV4-2,ASNQIETRQPQH
TRBV7-9,AGSPTWREAFSQANIQY
TRBV14,ASSSTGGVDMQY
TRBV6-6,ASSYERWGQRPD
TRBV4-1,ASGHPPQGSPAYATQY
TRBV4-1,ASSQDQLGGNQPQH
TRBV29-1,SVDDNPDTRY
TRBV6-5,ASSVLAGGPGTYNEQF
TRBV14,ASSPRGVRNEQY
TRBV5-1,ANSLSGIPDGQF
TRBV11-2,ASRRTSGSSTDTQY
TRBV20-1,SARLIRPPSDTQY